This T cell receptor (beta chain) was recovered during a study of blood T cells in healthy people across ages. The study's findings and limits: Higher naive T cell percentage went strongly together with higher TCR beta diversity.

As regards this clonotype: What it recognizes is unknown.

The second PCR ran about 6 to 11 cycles with a sample-barcoded 5' primer and J-beta primers. A single record per CDR3 protein comes from TCRdb applying MiXCR to the 5' RACE reads. This table has about 780,000 distinct CDR3 sequences, more than 35% appearing once. V was pared by 6 bases and J by 5 bases, with 25 bases between. The CDR3 extends over 17 amino acids. Germline CDR1 and CDR2: MNHEY and SMNVEV (reference sequence). V is TRBV27 and J is TRBJ1-2, with TRBD1 as a possible D gene (6 bases). Sequenced sample: blood. The TCR was taken from a man older than 75 in good health. The CDR3 nucleotides are TGTGCCAGCAGGCGTGTGTACGACAGACAGGATCCGTATGGCTACACCTTC. Translation gives CASRRVYDRQDPYGYTF.